This TCR beta chain was retrieved from a study of T cells in Graves' hyperthyroidism and ophthalmopathy. Uncontrolled infection, other autoimmune disease, pregnancy and lactation each barred patients from inclusion. PBMCs were derived from around 10 ml fresh peripheral blood. This clonotype was seen only a few times. The TCR beta CDR3 regions underwent amplification using RNA transcripts as the source. An initial round of RT-PCR targeting the TCR CDR3 relied on the HTBI primer set. TCRdb analysed the multiplex PCR reads with MiXCR anew, one entry per CDR3 protein. The repertoire includes over 350,000 distinct CDR3 sequences, less than 20% of them detected once, and 40% sits in the top ten. The CDR3 is 12 residues long. Trimming left V 3 bases short and J 5 bases short, with 7 bases between.

Sample: blood. The TCR comes from a man between 18 and 35 years old with Graves' ophthalmopathy. The chain uses TRBV12-3 or TRBV12-4 and TRBJ2-5; no definite D call. CDR3 protein: CASSFSPETQYF. The CDR3 DNA is TGTGCCAGCAGTTTCTCCCCGGAGACCCAGTACTTC.